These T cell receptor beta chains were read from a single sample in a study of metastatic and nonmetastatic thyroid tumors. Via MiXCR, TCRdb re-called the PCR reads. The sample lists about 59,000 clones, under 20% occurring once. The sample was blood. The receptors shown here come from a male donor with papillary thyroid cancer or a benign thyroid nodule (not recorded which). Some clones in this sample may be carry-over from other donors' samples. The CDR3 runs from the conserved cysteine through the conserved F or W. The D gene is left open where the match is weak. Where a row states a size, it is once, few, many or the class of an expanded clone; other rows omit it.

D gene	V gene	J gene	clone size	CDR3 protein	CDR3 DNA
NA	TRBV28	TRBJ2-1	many	CASSLPAQSNEQFF	TGTGCCAGCAGTCTTCCGGCCCAAAGCAATGAGCAGTTCTTC
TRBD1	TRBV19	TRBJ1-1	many	CASRSQTGVTNTEAFF	TGTGCCAGTAGATCGCAAACAGGGGTCACGAACACTGAAGCTTTCTTT
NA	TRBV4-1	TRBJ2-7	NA	CASSQGSEQYF	TGCGCCAGCAGCCAAGGAAGCGAGCAGTACTTC
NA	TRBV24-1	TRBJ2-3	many	CATRGMRHYRTDTQYF	TGTGCCACCAGGGGGATGAGGCATTATAGGACAGATACGCAGTATTTT
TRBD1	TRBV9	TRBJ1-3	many	CASSPGPTGRNTIYF	TGTGCCAGCAGCCCCGGACCGACAGGGAGAAACACCATATATTTT
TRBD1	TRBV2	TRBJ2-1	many	CASTATGTSYNEQFF	TGTGCCAGCACTGCGACAGGGACCTCCTACAATGAGCAGTTCTTC
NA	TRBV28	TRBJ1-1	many	CASIKRGFKNTEAFF	TGTGCCAGCATCAAGAGGGGATTTAAGAACACTGAAGCTTTCTTT
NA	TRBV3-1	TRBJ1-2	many	CASSQDPWTENDGYTF	TGTGCCAGCAGCCAAGATCCTTGGACAGAAAACGATGGCTACACCTTC
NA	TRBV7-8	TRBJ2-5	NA	CASSFPFCGKETQYF	TGTGCCAGCAGCTTCCCGTTCTGTGGCAAAGAGACCCAGTACTTC
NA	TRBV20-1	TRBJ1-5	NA	CSAPKGRGHRQHQHF	TGCAGTGCGCCTAAAGGGCGAGGACACCGGCAGCACCAGCATTTT
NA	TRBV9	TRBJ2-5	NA	CASSVAGGKGQETQYF	TGTGCCAGCAGCGTAGCGGGCGGGAAGGGGCAAGAGACCCAGTACTTC
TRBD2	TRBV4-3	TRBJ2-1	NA	CASSQGTSHNEQFF	TGCGCCAGCAGCCAAGGGACTAGTCACAATGAGCAGTTCTTC
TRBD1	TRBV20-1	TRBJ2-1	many	CSAGQPSYNEQFF	TGCAGTGCGGGACAGCCCTCCTACAATGAGCAGTTCTTC
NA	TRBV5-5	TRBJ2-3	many	CASSLVAGGTHF	NA
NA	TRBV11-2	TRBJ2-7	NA	CASSSTTYEQYF	TGTGCCAGCAGCTCAACTACCTATGAGCAGTACTTC
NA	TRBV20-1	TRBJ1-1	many	CSAIWDGRAFF	TGCAGTGCTATATGGGACGGTAGAGCTTTCTTT
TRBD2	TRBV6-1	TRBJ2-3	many	CASDGGAGLDTQYF	TGTGCCTCGGACGGGGGGGCCGGGTTAGATACGCAGTATTTT
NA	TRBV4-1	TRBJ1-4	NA	CASSQDRTGRVFF	TGCGCCAGCAGCCAAGATAGAACAGGGAGGGTGTTTTTT
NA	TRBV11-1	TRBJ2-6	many	CASSPSGANVLTF	TGTGCCAGCAGTCCATCTGGGGCCAACGTCCTGACTTTC
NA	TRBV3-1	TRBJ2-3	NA	CAISQSHPCTDTQYF	TGTGCCATCAGCCAAAGTCACCCCTGCACAGATACGCAGTATTTT
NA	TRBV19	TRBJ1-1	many	CASNMPNTEAFF	TGTGCCAGTAACATGCCTAACACTGAAGCTTTCTTT
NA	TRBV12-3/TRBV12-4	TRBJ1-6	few	CASSPLGNGGNSPLHF	TGTGCCAGCAGCCCCTTGGGTAATGGGGGTAATTCACCACTACACTTT
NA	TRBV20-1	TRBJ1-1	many	CSARGEGWGEATEAFF	TGCAGTGCTAGAGGGGAAGGTTGGGGGGAAGCCACTGAAGCTTTCTTT
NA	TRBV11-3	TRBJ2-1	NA	CASSLEVSYRESEQFF	TGTGCCAGCAGCTTAGAGGTGTCGTACCGCGAGTCCGAGCAGTTCTTC
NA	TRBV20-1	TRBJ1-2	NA	CSARRPRGDGYTF	TGCAGTGCTAGAAGACCAAGGGGGGATGGCTACACCTTC
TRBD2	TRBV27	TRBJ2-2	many	CASQSGTNTGELFF	TGTGCCAGCCAAAGCGGGACGAACACCGGGGAGCTGTTTTTT
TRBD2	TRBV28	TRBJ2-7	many	CASSRRLAGAYEQYF	TGTGCCAGCAGTCGCCGACTAGCGGGAGCTTACGAGCAGTACTTC
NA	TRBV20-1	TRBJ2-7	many	CSAPEAGLNEQYF	TGCAGTGCACCTGAGGCAGGTTTGAACGAGCAGTACTTC